This entry features one TCR beta chain sequence. Its antigen is not known. This record belongs to a study of shared clonotypes between healthy human individuals. Positively selected for CCR7, the CD45RO-negative cells used as naive CD8 cells excluded terminally differentiated effector memory CD45RA+ cells. Study results and limitations: Compared with clonotypes that all four donors shared, non-shared clonotypes had lower generation probabilities.

Per germline, CDR1 GTSNPN and CDR2 SVGIG (reference sequence). Trimming took off 1 base at V and 4 bases at J, with 8 bases between the two ends. This CDR3 is 12 amino acids long. The method was immunoSEQ multiplex PCR; TCRdb's version includes in-frame clones alone and lacks a portion of them. Here the sample spans about 1.9 million clones, around 93% being singletons. V and J are TRBV30 and TRBJ2-7, with D possibly TRBD1 on 5 matching bases. The sample consisted of naive CD8+ T cells from PBMCs. This clonotype was obtained from a man younger than 35 in good health. Some clones in this sample may be carry-over from other donors' samples. CDR3 in DNA: TGTGCCTGGAGTGGGACACATTACGAGCAGTACTTC. Translation gives CAWSGTHYEQYF.